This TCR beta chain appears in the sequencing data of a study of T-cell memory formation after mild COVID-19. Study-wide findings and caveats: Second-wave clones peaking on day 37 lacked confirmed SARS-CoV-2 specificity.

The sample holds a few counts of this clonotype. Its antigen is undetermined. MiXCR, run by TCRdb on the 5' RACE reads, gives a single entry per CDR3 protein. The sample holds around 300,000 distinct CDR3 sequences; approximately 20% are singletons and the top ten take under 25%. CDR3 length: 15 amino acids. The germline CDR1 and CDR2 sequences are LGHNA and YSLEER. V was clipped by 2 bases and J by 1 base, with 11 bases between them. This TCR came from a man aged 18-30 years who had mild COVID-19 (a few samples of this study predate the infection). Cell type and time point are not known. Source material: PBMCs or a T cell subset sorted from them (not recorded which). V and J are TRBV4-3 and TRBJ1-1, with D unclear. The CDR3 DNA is TGCGCCAGCAGCCAAAATCCCGACGGGAACACTGAAGCTTTCTTT. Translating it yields CASSQNPDGNTEAFF.